This is a list of T cell receptor beta chains from one sample in a study of blood T cell repertoires in COVID-19. Here immunoSEQ multiplex PCR was the method, and the copy in TCRdb shows in-frame clones only, minus some. Here the sample spans 150,000 or so clones, approximately 90% being singletons. Material: peripheral blood. Source of these receptors: a man aged 45-65 years with acute or convalescent COVID-19. Both conserved end residues are part of each CDR3. The order of the fields is D gene, V gene, clone size, J gene, CDR3 protein, CDR3 DNA. The D gene is left open where the match is weak. Rows give clone size only sometimes, using once, few, many, or a class for an expanded clone.

d_gene: NA
v_gene: TRBV12-3/TRBV12-4
abundance: few
j_gene: TRBJ1-2
CDR3aa: CASSSRFVGGYTF
CDR3nt: TGTGCCAGCAGTTCCAGGTTCGTAGGTGGCTACACCTTC

d_gene: NA
v_gene: TRBV7-2
abundance: NA
j_gene: TRBJ2-2
CDR3aa: CASSLTRAGTGELFF
CDR3nt: TGTGCCAGCAGCTTAACCAGGGCGGGAACCGGGGAGCTGTTTTTT

d_gene: NA
v_gene: TRBV5-4
abundance: NA
j_gene: TRBJ2-7
CDR3aa: CASSPRRGYYEQYF
CDR3nt: TGTGCCAGCAGCCCCCGGAGAGGGTACTACGAGCAGTACTTC

d_gene: NA
v_gene: TRBV6-5
abundance: NA
j_gene: TRBJ2-7
CDR3aa: CASETGTLSYEQYF
CDR3nt: TGTGCCAGCGAGACAGGCACCCTCTCCTACGAGCAGTACTTC

d_gene: TRBD2
v_gene: TRBV6-4
abundance: NA
j_gene: TRBJ2-7
CDR3aa: CTSQPALAGGEPSVEQYF
CDR3nt: TGCACCTCCCAACCCGCCCTAGCGGGGGGTGAACCTAGCGTCGAGCAGTACTTC

d_gene: TRBD1
v_gene: TRBV11-2
abundance: NA
j_gene: TRBJ1-5
CDR3aa: CASSLGTGRAYSNQPQHF
CDR3nt: TGTGCCAGCAGCTTGGGGACAGGGAGAGCATATAGCAATCAGCCCCAGCATTTT

d_gene: NA
v_gene: TRBV4-1
abundance: NA
j_gene: TRBJ1-6
CDR3aa: CASSQERQANSPLHF
CDR3nt: TGCGCCAGCAGCCAAGAGCGCCAGGCAAATTCACCCCTCCACTTT

d_gene: NA
v_gene: TRBV7-9
abundance: NA
j_gene: TRBJ1-1
CDR3aa: CASSFGQYTEAFF
CDR3nt: TGTGCCAGCAGCTTCGGACAGTACACTGAAGCTTTCTTT

d_gene: NA
v_gene: TRBV10-2
abundance: NA
j_gene: TRBJ2-7
CDR3aa: CASRLDPLYEQYF
CDR3nt: TGCGCCAGCCGACTAGACCCGCTATACGAGCAGTACTTC

d_gene: TRBD1
v_gene: TRBV15
abundance: NA
j_gene: TRBJ2-1
CDR3aa: CATSREDREYEQFF
CDR3nt: TGTGCCACCAGCAGAGAGGACAGGGAATATGAGCAGTTCTTC

d_gene: TRBD2
v_gene: TRBV2
abundance: once
j_gene: TRBJ2-2
CDR3aa: CASSSISGGAGHGELFF
CDR3nt: TGTGCCAGCAGTTCTATTAGCGGGGGGGCCGGTCACGGGGAGCTGTTTTTT

d_gene: NA
v_gene: TRBV9
abundance: NA
j_gene: TRBJ1-1
CDR3aa: CASSVTTGSPEAFF
CDR3nt: TGTGCCAGCAGCGTTACTACAGGGTCCCCTGAAGCTTTCTTT

d_gene: NA
v_gene: TRBV2
abundance: NA
j_gene: TRBJ2-4
CDR3aa: CASTMTVVAKNIQYF
CDR3nt: TGTGCCAGCACTATGACTGTCGTAGCCAAAAACATTCAGTACTTC

d_gene: NA
v_gene: TRBV7-2
abundance: NA
j_gene: TRBJ2-7
CDR3aa: CASSLISTGPSYEQYF
CDR3nt: TGTGCCAGCAGCTTAATTAGCACAGGGCCCTCCTACGAGCAGTACTTC

d_gene: TRBD1
v_gene: TRBV20-1
abundance: NA
j_gene: TRBJ1-3
CDR3aa: CSASRGQYKVRGTIYF
CDR3nt: TGCAGTGCTAGTCGGGGACAGTATAAAGTAAGGGGCACCATATATTTT

d_gene: TRBD2
v_gene: TRBV7-9
abundance: NA
j_gene: TRBJ2-3
CDR3aa: CASSLSSGRDWNTQYF
CDR3nt: TGTGCCAGCAGCTTATCCAGCGGGAGGGATTGGAATACGCAGTATTTT